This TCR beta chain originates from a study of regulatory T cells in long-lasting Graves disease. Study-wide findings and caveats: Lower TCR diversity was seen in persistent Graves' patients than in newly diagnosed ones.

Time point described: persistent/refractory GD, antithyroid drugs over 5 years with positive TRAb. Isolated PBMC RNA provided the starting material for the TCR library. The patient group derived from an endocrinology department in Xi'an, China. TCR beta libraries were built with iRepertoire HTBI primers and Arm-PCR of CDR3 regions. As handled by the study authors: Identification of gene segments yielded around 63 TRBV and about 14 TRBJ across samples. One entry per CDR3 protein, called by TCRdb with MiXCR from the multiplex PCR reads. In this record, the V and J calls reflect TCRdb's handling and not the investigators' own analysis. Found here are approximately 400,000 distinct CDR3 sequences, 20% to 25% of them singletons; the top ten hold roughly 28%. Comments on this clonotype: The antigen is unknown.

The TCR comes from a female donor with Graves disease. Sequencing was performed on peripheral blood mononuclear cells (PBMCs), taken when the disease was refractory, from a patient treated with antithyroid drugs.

CDR3 nucleotides: TGTGCCACCAGCAGCCGGACCTACAATGAAGCTTTCTTT. Translation: CATSSRTYNEAFF. V is TRBV15 and J is TRBJ1-1; D call uncertain. The CDR3 has 13 residues. Trimming shortened V by 3 bases and J by 7 bases, and 12 bases separated the two germline ends. Germline V CDR1 and CDR2: LNHNV, YYDKDF (reference sequence).